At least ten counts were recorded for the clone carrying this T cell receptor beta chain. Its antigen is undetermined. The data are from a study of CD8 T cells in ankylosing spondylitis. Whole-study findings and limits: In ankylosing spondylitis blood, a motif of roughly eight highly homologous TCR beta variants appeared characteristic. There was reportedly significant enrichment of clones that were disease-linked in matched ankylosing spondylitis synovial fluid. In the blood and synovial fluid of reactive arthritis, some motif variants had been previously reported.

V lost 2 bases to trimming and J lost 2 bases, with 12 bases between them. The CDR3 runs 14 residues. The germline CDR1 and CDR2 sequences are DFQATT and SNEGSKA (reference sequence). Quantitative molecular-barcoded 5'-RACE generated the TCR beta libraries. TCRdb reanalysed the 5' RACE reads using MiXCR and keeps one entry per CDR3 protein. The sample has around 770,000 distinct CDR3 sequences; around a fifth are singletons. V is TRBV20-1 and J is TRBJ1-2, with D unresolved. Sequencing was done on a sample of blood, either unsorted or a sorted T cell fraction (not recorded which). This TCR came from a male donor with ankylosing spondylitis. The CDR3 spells CSARPHGGNYGYTF. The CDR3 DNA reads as TGCAGTGCTAGACCCCACGGAGGCAACTATGGCTACACCTTC.